The clone carrying this T cell receptor (beta chain) was picked up a small number of times. What it binds is unknown. The data stem from a study of response to subunit inactivated influenza vaccine. The study's findings and limits: New T cells are recruited in small numbers by each seasonal influenza vaccination, according to the authors' suggestion.

Each CDR3 protein is one row after TCRdb ran MiXCR on the RT-PCR reads. The sample has 500,000 to 600,000 distinct CDR3 sequences, approximately 10% seen once. The CDR3 has 14 amino acids. The V end was cut by 0 bases, the J end by 10 bases, with 13 bases between. The V gene's germline CDR1 is LGHNA and CDR2 YSLEER. The sample was also linked to a second study, of T cells expressing NK-cell markers. That paper states: TCR beta cDNA was made by 5'RACE template switching with UMIs. The TCR beta repertoires were obtained from sorted CD3+CD56+NKG2C+, CD3+CD56+NKG2C- and CD3+CD56-NKG2C+ T cells. Seven HCMV-seropositive donors and one seronegative donor made up the eight sequenced donors. Dominant NKG2C+ clonotypes made up about 1.0-7.5% of CD8+ T cells in about six donors.

The receptor's source is a man in his fifties or sixties who received an inactivated influenza vaccine. The J gene is TRBJ2-1, the V gene TRBV4-3; D ambiguous. Here the sequenced sample was PBMCs from blood, taken on the day of vaccination. CDR3 residues: CASSQDLGLGEQFF. The DNA for the CDR3 is TGCGCCAGCAGCCAAGATCTGGGCCTGGGGGAGCAGTTCTTC.